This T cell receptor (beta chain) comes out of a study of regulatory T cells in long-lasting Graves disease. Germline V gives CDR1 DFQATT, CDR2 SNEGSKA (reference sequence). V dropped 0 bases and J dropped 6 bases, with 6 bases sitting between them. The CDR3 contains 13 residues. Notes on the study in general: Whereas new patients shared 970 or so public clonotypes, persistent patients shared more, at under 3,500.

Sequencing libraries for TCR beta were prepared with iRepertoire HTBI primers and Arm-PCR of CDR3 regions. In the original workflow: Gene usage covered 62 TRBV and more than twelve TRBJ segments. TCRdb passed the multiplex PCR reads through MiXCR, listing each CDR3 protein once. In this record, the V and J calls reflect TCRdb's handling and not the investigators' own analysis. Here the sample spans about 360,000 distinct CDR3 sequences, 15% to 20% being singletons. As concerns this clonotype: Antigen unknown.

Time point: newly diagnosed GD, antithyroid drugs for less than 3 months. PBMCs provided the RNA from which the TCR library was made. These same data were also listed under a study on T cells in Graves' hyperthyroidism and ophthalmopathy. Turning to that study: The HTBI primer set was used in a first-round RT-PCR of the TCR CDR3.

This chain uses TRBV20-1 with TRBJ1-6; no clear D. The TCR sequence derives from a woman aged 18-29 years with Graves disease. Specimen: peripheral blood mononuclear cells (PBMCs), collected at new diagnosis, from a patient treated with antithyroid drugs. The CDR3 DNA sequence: TGCAGTGCTAGAGATGAAGTTAATTCACCCCTCCACTTT. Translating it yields CSARDEVNSPLHF.